This TCR beta chain came from a study of cytomegalovirus exposure and HLA in healthy donors. Germline CDR1 MDHEN, CDR2 SYDVKM. V dropped 6 bases and J dropped 5; count of bases not matched to a gene: 6. There are 13 residues in the CDR3. PCR primers comprised 60 Vbeta and 13 Jbeta primers. In the original analysis: A later analysis counted around 74 million unique TCR beta chains, some 12 million shared. The data were produced by immunoSEQ multiplex PCR, yet TCRdb's version contains in-frame clones alone and is incomplete. V and J calls plus clone size are reproduced from that table; the DNA served to infer D and trimming. The data show approximately 90,000 clones, about 80% seen once.

The sequenced sample consisted of PBMCs. This TCR derives from a male donor in good health and CMV-seronegative. V and J are TRBV28 and TRBJ2-5; 7 positions match TRBD1. The CDR3 region has the DNA TGTGCCAGCAGGGTACAGGGGATCGAGACCCAGTACTTC. It yields the protein CASRVQGIETQYF.